These T cell receptor beta chains were read from a single sample in a study of Ad26.COV2.S vaccination and SARS-CoV-2 variants. Produced via immunoSEQ multiplex PCR; TCRdb's table is partial and in-frame only. The sample lists approximately 480,000 clones; roughly 85% were seen once. The input for sequencing was peripheral blood, taken in a trial of Ad26.COV2.S vaccine versus placebo. The receptor set was obtained from a person between 18 and 65 years old who received the Ad26.COV2.S COVID-19 vaccine or a placebo. Each CDR3 is given with its conserved first and last residue.

v_call: TRBV5-5; j_call: TRBJ1-2; cdr3_aa: CASSLVPQANPNYGYTF
v_call: TRBV18; j_call: TRBJ2-5; cdr3_aa: CASSPRDTETQYF
v_call: TRBV5-4; j_call: TRBJ2-1; cdr3_aa: CASSLDPPGIREQFF
v_call: TRBV28; j_call: TRBJ1-2; cdr3_aa: CASPRGANYGYTF
v_call: TRBV19; j_call: TRBJ1-5; cdr3_aa: CASSITGDGQPQHF
v_call: TRBV20-1; j_call: TRBJ1-2; cdr3_aa: CSTGGAGGYTF
v_call: TRBV15; j_call: TRBJ2-1; cdr3_aa: CATSRALYNEQFF
v_call: TRBV7-2; j_call: TRBJ1-2; cdr3_aa: CASSLMVGGAHGYTF
v_call: TRBV2; j_call: TRBJ2-7; cdr3_aa: CASRNRDRAYEQYF
v_call: TRBV15; j_call: TRBJ2-7; cdr3_aa: CATSRVGTGVSYEQYF
v_call: TRBV30; j_call: TRBJ1-2; cdr3_aa: CACPGTAYGYTF
v_call: TRBV7-9; j_call: TRBJ1-5; cdr3_aa: CASSSYRGGGNQPQHF
v_call: TRBV28; j_call: TRBJ2-7; cdr3_aa: CASSLLPTGGDEQYF
v_call: TRBV7-3; j_call: TRBJ1-6; cdr3_aa: CASSLTGREGNSPLHF
v_call: TRBV5-1; j_call: TRBJ1-6; cdr3_aa: CASSLAGGTAYSPLHF
v_call: TRBV11-1; j_call: TRBJ2-3; cdr3_aa: CASSLRLAATDTQYF
v_call: TRBV3-1/TRBV3-2; j_call: TRBJ1-5; cdr3_aa: CASSPLTGLGQPQHF
v_call: TRBV21-1; j_call: TRBJ1-2; cdr3_aa: CASSKDTGTGGPYGYTF
v_call: TRBV12-5; j_call: TRBJ2-1; cdr3_aa: CASGLVGYNEQFF
v_call: TRBV29-1; j_call: TRBJ2-2; cdr3_aa: CSVSPDRDTGELFF
v_call: TRBV28; j_call: TRBJ1-2; cdr3_aa: CASSLNPNYGYTF
v_call: TRBV24-1; j_call: TRBJ1-6; cdr3_aa: CATSEPRGTLHF
v_call: TRBV28; j_call: TRBJ1-5; cdr3_aa: CASTMDNSNQPQHF
v_call: TRBV28; j_call: TRBJ1-2; cdr3_aa: CASSLRGALGSYTF
v_call: TRBV28; j_call: TRBJ1-1; cdr3_aa: CASNPTPRGYTEAFF
v_call: TRBV23-1; j_call: TRBJ1-4; cdr3_aa: CASSPSGVINEKLFF
v_call: TRBV28; j_call: TRBJ1-1; cdr3_aa: CASSLDQNTEAFF
v_call: TRBV3-1/TRBV3-2; j_call: TRBJ1-2; cdr3_aa: CASSLGQGSYGYTF
v_call: TRBV18; j_call: TRBJ2-7; cdr3_aa: CASLRRVEGEQYF
v_call: TRBV28; j_call: TRBJ2-5; cdr3_aa: CASSHRGKTQYF
v_call: TRBV7-3; j_call: TRBJ2-1; cdr3_aa: CASSLAGGSNEQFF
v_call: TRBV7-9; j_call: TRBJ2-1; cdr3_aa: CASSSPWGNYNEQFF
v_call: TRBV6-6; j_call: TRBJ1-4; cdr3_aa: CASSLSGVSGEKLFF
v_call: TRBV28; j_call: TRBJ1-2; cdr3_aa: CASGSGGASYGYTF
v_call: TRBV5-1; j_call: TRBJ1-2; cdr3_aa: CASSLEGRINYGYTF
v_call: TRBV4-1; j_call: TRBJ1-5; cdr3_aa: CASSHAPLNQPQHF
v_call: TRBV4-3; j_call: TRBJ1-4; cdr3_aa: CASSLITGGGNEKLFF
v_call: TRBV27; j_call: TRBJ1-2; cdr3_aa: CASSSTLTGTNYGYTF
v_call: TRBV18; j_call: TRBJ2-2; cdr3_aa: CASSPESGGGELFF
v_call: TRBV29-1; j_call: TRBJ1-5; cdr3_aa: CSVRLKGNYQPQHF
v_call: TRBV9; j_call: TRBJ1-1; cdr3_aa: CASSPPDSNTEAFF
v_call: TRBV6-2/TRBV6-3; j_call: TRBJ2-6; cdr3_aa: CASSLRTGTAFSGANVLTF
v_call: TRBV27; j_call: TRBJ1-2; cdr3_aa: CASSTGTDANYGYTF
v_call: TRBV20-1; j_call: TRBJ1-5; cdr3_aa: CSASTGGDQPQHF
v_call: TRBV7-3; j_call: TRBJ2-6; cdr3_aa: CASSLDAGPGANVLTF
v_call: TRBV15; j_call: TRBJ1-5; cdr3_aa: CATSRAGSNQPQHF
v_call: TRBV2; j_call: TRBJ1-2; cdr3_aa: CASSTGLSYGYTF
v_call: TRBV15; j_call: TRBJ1-2; cdr3_aa: CATSRDPRVGSGNGYTF
v_call: TRBV7-8; j_call: TRBJ1-5; cdr3_aa: CASSMRKGQGDQPQHF
v_call: TRBV2; j_call: TRBJ1-5; cdr3_aa: CASRQNLAQPQHF